The 16 T cell receptor beta chains listed next were all sequenced from one sample in a study of breast tumors, draining lymph nodes, adjacent tissues. TCRdb recomputed calls from the multiplex PCR reads with MiXCR, one row per CDR3 protein. The repertoire holds under 250,000 distinct CDR3 sequences, approximately 30% seen once, with around 1.5% in the top ten. Samples came from axillary lymph nodes draining the breast cancer. The specimen sequenced was axillary lymph node tissue. These receptors were obtained from a female donor with breast cancer. Some clones in this sample may be carry-over from other donors' samples.

This clonotype appeared many times. J is TRBJ2-1 and V is TRBV9, with a possible D match to TRBD2 (5 bases). The CDR3 consists of 13 residues. Germline V gives CDR1 SGDLS, CDR2 YYNGEE. Between the trimmed V and J ends, which lost 2 bases and 9 bases, there was a span of 12 bases. The CDR3 sequence: CASSVGSATEQFF. The CDR3, as DNA: TGTGCCAGCAGCGTGGGTAGCGCGACTGAGCAGTTCTTC.

The chain links TRBV28 to TRBJ1-2; TRBD1 might be the D (5 bases). Germline lookup yields CDR1 MDHEN and CDR2 SYDVKM. V was clipped by 5 bases and J by 8 bases, with 9 bases between them. The CDR3 length is 11 residues. In DNA form, the CDR3 reads TGTGCCAGCAGTGGGACTAGCGGCTACACCTTC. Its translation: CASSGTSGYTF.

This clonotype was recorded at least ten times. This may arise from a read error, as a much more abundant clone is one base away. This sequence joins TRBV4-1 and TRBJ1-4; D might be TRBD1 (5 bases). The CDR3 has 15 amino acids. The V gene lost 5 bases and the J gene lost 13 bases, with 23 bases spanning the gap. Germline CDR1 reads MGHRA; CDR2 reads YSYEKL. The CDR3 nucleotides read TGCGCCAGCAGCAAACGGGGCACCGACCGTAGCCGACTGTTTTTT. This translates into CASSKRGTDRSRLFF.

The chain has TRBV9 and TRBJ1-2; D gene ambiguous. The CDR3 spans 14 residues. Germline lookup yields CDR1 SGDLS and CDR2 YYNGEE. Trimming stripped 2 bases from V and 5 bases from J, with 13 bases between. CDR3 nucleotides: TGTGCCAGCAGCGTGTCCGGCGGACGGTATGGCTACACCTTC. Amino acids: CASSVSGGRYGYTF.

In its sample, this clonotype was seen a few times. A read error may explain this, as a much larger clone is one base away. The chain combines TRBV20-1 with TRBJ1-5; D might be TRBD1 (5 bases). Between the trimmed V and J ends, which lost 6 bases and 9 bases, there was a span of 21 bases. This CDR3 has 14 residues. Germline V gene sequence: CDR1 DFQATT, CDR2 SNEGSKA (reference sequence). CDR3 in amino acids: CSASWGGVGPPQHF. CDR3 DNA sequence: TGCAGTGCAAGTTGGGGGGGGGTAGGTCCGCCCCAGCATTTT.

Concerning this clonotype itself: Since a much larger clone is just one base distant, this may be a read error. The CDR3 region is CASSPDQGDEQFF. The CDR3 bases are TGTGCCAGCTCACCCGACCAAGGCGATGAGCAGTTCTTC. The chain couples TRBV18 to TRBJ2-1; D is uncertain. Looked up from germline, CDR1 is KGHSH and CDR2 is LQKENI. Trimming cost V 3 bases and J 8 bases, with 11 bases left between them. This CDR3 has 13 amino acids.

In this sample, this clonotype turned up many times. The rearrangement uses TRBV7-3 and TRBJ2-5; 8 nucleotides line up with TRBD2. The CDR3 has 18 amino acids. V trimming: 2 bases; J trimming: 4 bases; junction bases outside the gene matches: 15. Germline CDR1 reads SGHTA; CDR2 reads FQGTGA. The CDR3 protein is CASSLDVSNGRGRETQYF. CDR3 nucleotides: TGTGCCAGCAGCTTAGATGTTTCTAACGGGAGGGGTAGAGAGACCCAGTACTTC. Full variable domain (missing parts from reference TRBV7-3 and TRBJ2-5): GAGVSQTPSNKVTEKGKYVELRCDPISGHTALYWYRQSLGQGPEFLIYFQGTGAADDSGLPNDRFFAVRPEGSVSTLKIQRTERGDSAVYLCASSLDVSNGRGRETQYFGPGTRLLVL.

Only a few counts were recorded for this clonotype. This rearrangement joins TRBV27 to TRBJ2-7; 11 bases agree with TRBD1. CDR1 MNHEY and CDR2 SMNVEV come from the germline V gene (reference sequence). Losses at the gene ends were 5 bases for V and 7 bases for J; bases not matched to a gene: 7. The CDR3 sequence is 14 residues long. The CDR3: CASSPGTGGSEQYF. As DNA, the CDR3 is TGTGCCAGCAGTCCCGGGACAGGGGGGTCAGAGCAGTACTTC.

This chain uses TRBV18 with TRBJ1-1, with a possible D match to TRBD1 (6 bases). With 3 bases removed from V and 3 bases from J, the gap between germline ends came to 11 bases. The CDR3 has 14 residues. CDR1 and CDR2 from the germline V gene are KGHSH and LQKENI. The DNA of the CDR3 is TGTGCCAGCTCACCTAGACAGGAATACACTGAAGCTTTCTTT. Protein sequence: CASSPRQEYTEAFF.

Concerning this clonotype itself: A much more abundant neighbour one base away suggests this may be a read error. This chain links TRBV5-8 with TRBJ2-7; D ambiguous. The CDR3 runs 11 residues. From germline, CDR1 is SGHTS and CDR2 YDEGEE. V was clipped by 7 bases and J by 9 bases, with 14 bases between them. DNA of the CDR3: TGTGCCAGCGTGCAGTTGGACGCGCAGTACTTC. As protein: CASVQLDAQYF.

The V and J genes are TRBV28 and TRBJ1-1, with a weak D call TRBD1 (5 bases). Germline V gene data show CDR1 as MDHEN and CDR2 as SYDVKM. The CDR3 sequence is 15 residues long. Trimming took off 5 bases at V and 4 bases at J, with 17 bases between the two ends. The CDR3 spells CASSRGRGLGTEAFF. DNA for the CDR3: TGTGCCAGCAGTCGCGGGCGGGGGTTGGGCACTGAAGCTTTCTTT.

The genes are TRBV10-3 and TRBJ1-4; 11 nucleotides line up with TRBD1. Unmatched junction bases numbered 5, after V lost 2 bases and J lost 6 bases. The CDR3 has 16 amino acids. CDR1 is ENHRY and CDR2 is SYGVKD in the germline V gene. The CDR3, as DNA: TGTGCCATCAGTGAGCCGGGACAGGGGGATTATGAAAAACTGTTTTTT. Translating it yields CAISEPGQGDYEKLFF.

This clonotype came up many times. The V and J genes are TRBV7-8 and TRBJ2-7, with 9 nucleotides matching TRBD1. With 7 bases clipped from V and 4 bases from J, the junction kept 14 bases outside the gene matches. Looked up from germline, CDR1 is SGHVS and CDR2 is FQNEAQ. This CDR3 comprises 16 residues. CDR3 residues: CASIPRGTGKSYEQYF. For the CDR3, the DNA is TGTGCCAGCATCCCCCGGGGGACAGGGAAGTCATACGAGCAGTACTTC.

This chain connects TRBV18 to TRBJ1-4; D is unresolved. The germline gives CDR1 KGHSH, CDR2 LQKENI. This CDR3 has 16 residues. The germline V and J ends were trimmed by 0 bases and 2 bases, with 10 bases remaining between them. CDR3 loop: CASSPPEGETNEKLFF. DNA of the CDR3: TGTGCCAGCTCACCACCGGAAGGAGAGACTAATGAAAAACTGTTTTTT. Variable domain in full (rest from reference TRBV18 and TRBJ1-4): NAGVMQNPRHLVRRRGQEARLRCSPMKGHSHVYWYRQLPEEGLKFMVYLQKENIIDESGMPKERFSAEFPKEGPSILRIQQVVRGDSAAYFCASSPPEGETNEKLFFGSGTQLSVL.

The rearrangement uses TRBV7-9 and TRBJ2-3, with 10 nucleotides matching TRBD2. Losses at the gene ends were 2 bases for V and 4 bases for J; bases not matched to a gene: 9. This CDR3 comprises 17 residues. The germline gives CDR1 SEHNR, CDR2 FQNEAQ (reference sequence). The CDR3 bases are TGTGCCAGCAGCTTAACTCCCCTAGCGGGAGTGGCAGATACGCAGTATTTT. It encodes CASSLTPLAGVADTQYF. Complete variable domain (other parts from reference TRBV7-9 and TRBJ2-3): DTGVSQNPRHKITKRGQNVTFRCDPISEHNRLYWYRQTLGQGPEFLTYFQNEAQLEKSRLLSDRFSAERPKGSFSTLEIQRTEQGDSAMYLCASSLTPLAGVADTQYFGPGTRLTVL.

This clonotype showed up just a few times. A clone one base away is much larger, so this may be a read error. V usage is TRBV6-1 and J usage is TRBJ2-7; weak D call: TRBD2 (5 bases). Germline values: CDR1 MNHNS, CDR2 SASEGT. CDR3 length equals 14 residues. Trimming cost V 5 bases and J 1 base, with 12 bases left between them. The CDR3 DNA sequence: TGTGCCAGCAGTCGGGGTGGACTTTCCTACGAGCAGTACTTC. Its translation is CASSRGGLSYEQYF.